Presented here are 24 T cell receptor beta chains from one specimen sequenced in a study of cytomegalovirus exposure and HLA in healthy donors. PCR used 60 Vbeta primers and 13 Jbeta primers. Repertoires were generated with immunoSEQ multiplex PCR, while TCRdb's copy carries only in-frame clones and drops some. The table lists around 140,000 clones, about 79% of them singletons, with approximately 1.8% in the top ten. Sequenced material: PBMCs. These receptors all stem from a female donor in good health and CMV-seropositive.

The chain is built from TRBV7-2 and TRBJ2-1; 9 nucleotides align to TRBD1. The germline V gene has CDR1 SGHTA and CDR2 FQGNSA. J was trimmed by 4 bases and V by 5 bases; bases with no gene match: 3. The CDR3 loop spans 14 amino acids. CDR3: CASSGDRVYNEQFF. In nucleotides, the CDR3 is TGTGCCAGCAGCGGGGACAGGGTGTACAATGAGCAGTTCTTC.

The J gene is TRBJ2-1, the V gene TRBV29-1; 8 nucleotides align to TRBD2. Trimming cost V 6 bases and J 7 bases; bases outside gene matches: 11. CDR1 and CDR2 (germline): SQVTM, ANQGSEA. This CDR3 comprises 14 residues. This CDR3 is CSVVPGLGINEQFF. The CDR3 DNA sequence: TGCAGCGTAGTACCGGGACTAGGGATAAATGAGCAGTTCTTC.

CDR3 nucleotide sequence: TGCGCCAGCAGCGCAAAAGCGGGGCGACTGGCAGATACGCAGTATTTT. Its protein product is CASSAKAGRLADTQYF. The J gene is TRBJ2-3, the V gene TRBV5-1, with 7 bases matching TRBD2. Germline-derived CDR1 and CDR2 are SGHRS and YFSETQ. Germline trimming cut 4 bases from V and 4 bases from J; bases unmatched to any gene: 12. The CDR3 contains 16 residues.

The rearrangement links TRBV10-2 to TRBJ2-7; TRBD1 is a possible D gene (5 bases). Germline V CDR1 and CDR2: WSHSY, SAAADI. With 3 bases removed from V and 2 bases from J, the gap between germline ends came to 11 bases. The CDR3 has 14 residues. CDR3 loop: CASSEGVKTYEQYF. The CDR3 DNA sequence: TGCGCCAGCAGTGAAGGGGTTAAGACCTACGAGCAGTACTTC.

The chain couples TRBV6-5 to TRBJ1-4, with 9 bases aligning to TRBD1. Germline V gene data show CDR1 as MNHEY and CDR2 as SVGAGI. The CDR3 consists of 14 residues. V was pared by 2 bases and J by 8 bases, with 3 bases of the junction left unmatched. Here the CDR3 DNA reads TGTGCCAGCAGTTACCTGGGACAGGGAGAAAAACTGTTTTTT. Residues: CASSYLGQGEKLFF.

V is TRBV5-1 and J is TRBJ2-3, with TRBD2 matching over 11 bases. The CDR3 extends over 16 amino acids. The germline V gene encodes CDR1 SGHRS and CDR2 YFSETQ. V shed 4 bases, J shed 5 bases, and the junction held 9 bases outside the gene matches. The CDR3 loop reads CASSPGLAGGEDTQYF. Here the CDR3 DNA reads TGCGCCAGCAGCCCTGGCCTAGCGGGAGGAGAAGATACGCAGTATTTT.

The chain couples TRBV4-2 to TRBJ2-5; TRBD2 matches 8 bases. Germline V lookup: CDR1 LGHNA, CDR2 YNFKEQ. With V trimmed by 0 bases and J by 11 bases, 8 bases remained unmatched. The CDR3 has 14 residues. The CDR3 sequence is CASSQETGGREQYF. The CDR3 nucleotides read TGTGCCAGCAGCCAAGAGACGGGAGGGCGGGAGCAGTACTTC.

The chain recombines TRBV10-3 with TRBJ2-1; 8 nucleotides line up with TRBD2. Unmatched junction bases numbered 5, after V lost 4 bases and J lost 0 bases. This CDR3 is built from 16 residues. Per the germline V gene, CDR1 is ENHRY and CDR2 is SYGVKD. The CDR3 sequence is CAISAVAGSSYNEQFF. The CDR3 DNA reads TGTGCCATCAGTGCTGTAGCGGGGAGCTCCTACAATGAGCAGTTCTTC.

This rearrangement joins TRBV5-1 to TRBJ1-1, with a possible D match to TRBD1 (6 bases). CDR3 size: 15 residues. Trimming took off 0 bases at V and 0 bases at J, with 9 bases between the two ends. CDR1 and CDR2 (germline): SGHRS, YFSETQ. The CDR3 DNA reads TGCGCCAGCAGCTTGGCCACAGGGCTGAACACTGAAGCTTTCTTT. This sequence encodes CASSLATGLNTEAFF.

This clone came up once. The V gene is TRBV11-2, the J gene TRBJ2-7; 11 nucleotides match TRBD2. V was clipped by 3 bases and J by 2 bases; unmatched bases: 3. CDR1 is SGHAT and CDR2 is FQNNGV in the germline V gene. The CDR3 has 15 amino acids. In DNA form, the CDR3 reads TGTGCCAGCAGCTTGCGACTAGCGGGGCCCTACGAGCAGTACTTC. It encodes CASSLRLAGPYEQYF.

V usage is TRBV9 and J usage is TRBJ2-1; 11 bases map to TRBD1. The CDR3 runs 16 residues. Germline assignment: CDR1 SGDLS and CDR2 YYNGEE. Germline trimming cut 4 bases from V and 8 bases from J; bases unmatched to any gene: 11. The CDR3 nucleotides read TGTGCCAGCAGCAGTATTCCGGGACAGGGGGGATATGAGCAGTTCTTC. Translated: CASSSIPGQGGYEQFF.

The chain joins TRBV5-1 to TRBJ1-3; D not certain. V shed 0 bases and J shed 3 bases, with 10 bases lying between them. The germline CDR1 and CDR2 sequences are SGHRS and YFSETQ. The CDR3 has 15 amino acids. The CDR3 loop reads CASSLVGSGGNTIYF. CDR3 nucleotides: TGCGCCAGCAGCTTGGTGGGCAGCGGTGGAAACACCATATATTTT. Drawing the rest from reference TRBV5-1 and TRBJ1-3, the complete variable domain is KAGVTQTPRYLIKTRGQQVTLSCSPISGHRSVSWYQQTPGQGLQFLFEYFSETQRNKGNFPGRFSGRQFSNSRSEMNVSTLELGDSALYLCASSLVGSGGNTIYFGEGSWLTVV.

The rearrangement links TRBV15 to TRBJ1-5, with D unclear. The CDR3 is 15 amino acids. CDR1 is LNHNV, CDR2 YYDKDF, per germline (reference sequence). V was shortened by 0 bases and J by 5 bases, with 11 bases between the two germline ends. CDR3: CATSRERYSYQPQHF. CDR3 nucleotide sequence: TGTGCCACCAGCAGAGAACGTTACAGCTATCAGCCCCAGCATTTT.

The chain employs TRBV28 and TRBJ1-3; a possible D gene is TRBD1 (6 bases). V was clipped by 6 bases and J by 0 bases, with 9 bases between them. The CDR3 is 14 residues long. Germline V lookup: CDR1 MDHEN, CDR2 SYDVKM. CDR3 DNA: TGTGCCAGCAGGGCACAGGGCTCTGGAAACACCATATATTTT. Translation: CASRAQGSGNTIYF.

J is TRBJ2-7 and V is TRBV5-5; maybe TRBD2 (6 bases). Germline V CDR1 and CDR2: SGHKS, YYEKEE (reference sequence). The CDR3 loop spans 15 amino acids. Trimming cost V 0 bases and J 7 bases, with 17 bases left between them. CDR3 protein: CASSLAGGVQYEQYF. The CDR3 DNA is TGTGCCAGCAGCTTGGCGGGCGGGGTACAGTATGAGCAGTACTTC.

The genes are TRBV5-1 and TRBJ2-3; 11 bases are shared with TRBD1. The length of the CDR3 is 14 residues. The ends lost 5 bases at V and 5 bases at J; junction bases unmatched: 4. From germline, CDR1 is SGHRS and CDR2 YFSETQ. CDR3 loop: CASRSGTGGDTQYF. The CDR3 DNA is TGCGCCAGCAGATCCGGGACAGGGGGAGATACGCAGTATTTT.

The chain uses TRBV5-4 and TRBJ2-5, with 11 positions matching TRBD2. The CDR3 totals 16 residues. CDR1 SGHNT and CDR2 YYREEE come from the germline V gene (reference sequence). V gave up 5 bases and J gave up 4 bases; unmatched junction bases: 10. The CDR3 sequence: CASSSVAGGLGETQYF. The CDR3 DNA sequence: TGTGCCAGCAGTTCAGTAGCGGGGGGGCTCGGAGAGACCCAGTACTTC.

This sequence joins TRBV4-1 and TRBJ2-7; a possible D gene is TRBD1 (5 bases). Per germline, CDR1 MGHRA and CDR2 YSYEKL. Between the trimmed V and J ends, which lost 0 bases and 3 bases, there was a span of 15 bases. CDR3 size: 16 residues. The CDR3 loop reads CASSQDNVWTSYEQYF. The CDR3 bases are TGCGCCAGCAGCCAAGATAATGTTTGGACAAGCTACGAGCAGTACTTC.

The chain carries TRBV7-2 and TRBJ2-3; TRBD1 aligns across 7 bases. After removal of 4 bases from V and 4 bases from J, the junction contained 5 bases not matched to a gene. Germline V gene data show CDR1 as SGHTA and CDR2 as FQGNSA. The CDR3 covers 14 residues. The CDR3: CASSWSQGADTQYF. The DNA of the CDR3 is TGTGCCAGCAGCTGGAGTCAGGGGGCAGATACGCAGTATTTT.

V is TRBV6-6 and J is TRBJ2-7; D possibly corresponds to TRBD2 (6 bases). CDR1 is MNHNY, CDR2 SVGAGI, per germline (reference sequence). This CDR3 spans 15 amino acids. V was clipped by 2 bases and J by 2 bases, with 13 bases between them. The chain's CDR3 is CASSYVRGSPYEQYF. In nucleotides, the CDR3 is TGTGCCAGCAGTTACGTTCGGGGGTCGCCCTACGAGCAGTACTTC.

This chain joins TRBV28 and TRBJ2-7; 10 bases are shared with TRBD1. The V segment lost 7 bases and the J segment 5 bases; nucleotides outside the gene matches: 14. The germline CDR1 and CDR2 sequences are MDHEN and SYDVKM. The CDR3 covers 16 residues. CDR3 nucleotide sequence: TGTGCCAGCAAGACACACCCGGGACAGGGGCTCAACGAGCAGTACTTC. Translating gives CASKTHPGQGLNEQYF.

This clone is a singleton in its sample. This chain connects TRBV27 to TRBJ2-7; 7 bases are a match to TRBD1. Germline values: CDR1 MNHEY, CDR2 SMNVEV (reference sequence). The J segment lost 1 base and the V segment lost 6 bases, leaving 3 bases of the junction unmatched. The CDR3 has 13 amino acids. The CDR3 DNA follows: TGTGCCAGCAGAAGACAGGGTTCCTACGAGCAGTACTTC. It codes for CASRRQGSYEQYF.

Only a few counts were recorded for this clone. The rearrangement links TRBV6-6 to TRBJ1-2, with D possibly matching TRBD1 (5 bases). The CDR3 sequence is 14 residues long. The V gene's germline CDR1 is MNHNY and CDR2 SVGAGI (reference sequence). The V and J ends lost 7 bases and 3 bases respectively, with 15 bases between them. The CDR3 spells CASTQGGQDYGYTF. CDR3 in DNA: TGTGCCAGCACTCAGGGTGGGCAGGACTATGGCTACACCTTC.

The V and J genes are TRBV7-9 and TRBJ2-1, with D possibly being TRBD2 (5 bases). Germline assignment: CDR1 SEHNR and CDR2 FQNEAQ (reference sequence). The CDR3 has 16 amino acids. V lost 0 bases to trimming and J lost 4 bases, with 13 bases between them. The CDR3 DNA is TGTGCCAGCAGCTTAGCGAGGGCAGTCGGGTACAATGAGCAGTTCTTC. It codes for CASSLARAVGYNEQFF.